This T cell receptor (beta chain) derives from a study of CD8+ T cells in alopecia areata. Treatment noted: oral pan-JAK inhibitor, 5-10 mg twice daily. This CDR3 is built from 14 residues. V lost 3 bases and J 2 bases, leaving 12 bases between the germline ends. CDR1 SQVTM and CDR2 ANQGSEA come from the germline V gene. cDNA serving as the sequencing template came from extracted, reverse transcribed RNA. Data came from immunoSEQ multiplex PCR; TCRdb stores just in-frame clones and leaves some out. The sample lists about 120,000 clones, 53% occurring once. The chain links TRBV29-1 to TRBJ2-3, with a weak D call TRBD1 (5 bases). This TCR derives from a human donor with alopecia areata. Here the sequenced sample was CD4+ T cells sorted from blood, taken at week 4, from a patient treated with tofacitinib. The CDR3 loop is CSVDLGQDTDTQYF. CDR3 in DNA: TGCAGCGTTGATTTAGGACAAGACACAGATACGCAGTATTTT.